This passage covers 5 T cell receptor beta chains from one sample sequenced in a study of blood T cell repertoires in COVID-19. This table comes from immunoSEQ multiplex PCR, and its TCRdb copy is limited to in-frame clones, with some not included. This repertoire shows more than 45,000 clones, around 89% found once; its top ten account for about 1.5%. Sequenced: peripheral blood. The receptors stem from a man aged 55-75 years with acute or convalescent COVID-19.

The chain has TRBV30 and TRBJ2-5, with D tentatively TRBD1 (6 bases). CDR1 GTSNPN and CDR2 SVGIG come from the germline V gene (reference sequence). The V end was cut by 2 bases, the J end by 4 bases, with 23 bases between. The CDR3 spans 17 residues. CDR3 DNA sequence: TGTGCCTGGAGTAACAGGCAGGGGCCTTCCTTGGGAGAGACCCAGTACTTC. Residues: CAWSNRQGPSLGETQYF.

V usage is TRBV7-8 and J usage is TRBJ2-4; TRBD1 might be the D (7 bases). The CDR3 is made up of 18 amino acids. Germline V gene sequence: CDR1 SGHVS, CDR2 FQNEAQ. Trimming left V 1 base short and J 1 base short, with 17 bases between. The chain's CDR3 is CASSLESDRDFAKNIQYF. The CDR3 coding sequence is TGTGCCAGCAGCTTAGAAAGTGACAGGGACTTTGCCAAAAACATTCAGTACTTC.

The rearrangement joins TRBV12-5 to TRBJ1-1; TRBD1 matches 7 bases. The CDR3 has 14 residues. From germline, CDR1 is LGHNT and CDR2 FRNRAP. Unmatched junction bases numbered 5, after V lost 5 bases and J lost 2 bases. The CDR3 region has the DNA TGTGCTAGTGGTCTTGGGACAGCCAACACTGAAGCTTTCTTT. It yields the protein CASGLGTANTEAFF.

The chain links TRBV4-3 to TRBJ1-1; D ambiguous. From germline, CDR1 is LGHNA and CDR2 YSLEER. Trimming removed 4 bases from V and 4 bases from J, with 13 bases in between. This CDR3 contains 14 residues. The CDR3 loop is CASSLGRASTEAFF. The DNA of the CDR3 is TGCGCCAGCAGCCTGGGGAGGGCAAGCACTGAAGCTTTCTTT.

The chain joins TRBV3-1 (or the pseudogene TRBV3-2) to TRBJ1-3; D is ambiguous. Germline V gene lookup returns CDR1 LGHDT and CDR2 YNNKEL (reference sequence). V shed 1 base and J shed 3 bases, with 10 bases lying between them. The CDR3 extends over 15 amino acids. CDR3 nucleotides: TGTGCCAGCAGCCAAGGCCCCGACAATGGAAACACCATATATTTT. Its protein is CASSQGPDNGNTIYF.